Shown below are 18 T cell receptor beta chains from a single sample sequenced in a study of spatial heterogeneity in lung cancer. MiXCR, applied by TCRdb to the 5' RACE reads, yields one record per CDR3 protein. The sample carries nearly 10,000 distinct CDR3 sequences, around 6% recorded once. Sample time point: sample taken at primary tumor resection. General study points: The number of expanded tumor alpha and beta chains correlated with mutation number.

These receptors' antigens are unknown. The sequenced sample was lung tumor tissue, obtained at surgery. These receptors all come from a male donor with early-stage non-small cell lung cancer.

In its sample, this clonotype was seen many times. V usage is TRBV6-6 and J usage is TRBJ1-3; D is uncertain. The CDR3 covers 15 residues. Between the trimmed V and J ends, which lost 7 bases and 0 bases, there was a span of 13 bases. The germline V gene has CDR1 MNHNY and CDR2 SVGAGI (reference sequence). The CDR3 sequence: CASTDTGSSGNTIYF. CDR3 DNA sequence: TGTGCCAGCACCGATACGGGGAGCTCTGGAAACACCATATATTTT.

This clonotype was recorded many times. The V call is TRBV9, the J call TRBJ2-1; 7 bases match TRBD1. The CDR3 length is 13 residues. The germline V gene has CDR1 SGDLS and CDR2 YYNGEE. The V gene end was trimmed by 4 bases and the J gene end by 7 bases; junction bases not matched to a gene: 5. CDR3 sequence reads: CASSPGRGNEQFF. The CDR3 region has the DNA TGTGCCAGCAGCCCGGGCAGGGGGAATGAGCAGTTCTTC.

This clonotype was detected ten times or more. J is TRBJ2-5 and V is TRBV20-1; no clear D. This CDR3 is 11 amino acids long. V dropped 6 bases and J dropped 1 base, with 6 bases sitting between them. Per germline, CDR1 DFQATT and CDR2 SNEGSKA (reference sequence). The CDR3 is CSASPQETQYF. The CDR3 DNA reads as TGCAGTGCCTCACCCCAAGAGACCCAGTACTTC.

This clonotype was recorded many times. The chain is built from TRBV28 and TRBJ2-7, with TRBD2 identical over 10 bases. The CDR3 totals 14 residues. V shed 5 bases and J 5 bases; nucleotides not matched to a gene: 6. From germline, CDR1 is MDHEN and CDR2 SYDVKM. The CDR3 loop is CASSTPSGGHEQYV. The CDR3 nucleotides read TGTGCCAGCAGTACGCCTAGCGGGGGCCACGAGCAGTACGTC.

This clonotype is categorized as medium-sized. The chain couples TRBV7-9 to TRBJ2-1; TRBD2 matches 11 bases. The CDR3 runs 13 residues. Losses at the gene ends were 5 bases for V and 8 bases for J; bases not matched to a gene: 2. In germline, CDR1 is SEHNR, CDR2 FQNEAQ (reference sequence). The CDR3 spells CASSLLAGDEQFF. The CDR3 DNA reads TGTGCCAGCAGCCTACTAGCGGGGGATGAGCAGTTCTTC.

This clonotype has a count of ten or more. The chain recombines TRBV20-1 with TRBJ1-3; no definite D call. Per the germline V gene, CDR1 is DFQATT and CDR2 is SNEGSKA (reference sequence). The CDR3 has 15 residues. Trimming shortened V by 0 bases and J by 2 bases, and 11 bases separated the two germline ends. The CDR3 sequence is CSARDWGGTGNTIYF. In nucleotides, the CDR3 is TGCAGTGCTAGAGATTGGGGTGGTACTGGAAACACCATATATTTT.

This clonotype is deemed medium-sized. The rearrangement joins TRBV7-7 to TRBJ2-2; 10 bases align to TRBD1. With 4 bases clipped from V and 4 bases from J, the junction kept 9 bases outside the gene matches. The germline V gene has CDR1 SSHAT and CDR2 FNYEAQ (reference sequence). The CDR3 loop spans 17 amino acids. The CDR3 protein is CASSSMYGTGATGELFF. Written as DNA, the CDR3 is TGTGCCAGCAGCTCGATGTACGGGACAGGGGCCACCGGGGAGCTGTTTTTT.

This clonotype has at least ten counts. The CDR3 loop reads CASSLLKGTANYGYTF. CDR3 DNA: TGTGCCAGCAGTCTGTTGAAGGGCACCGCTAACTATGGCTACACCTTC. The rearrangement links TRBV28 to TRBJ1-2; D unclear. The CDR3 sequence is 16 residues long. Trimming took 5 bases from V and 0 from J, leaving 16 bases between them. Looked up from germline, CDR1 is MDHEN and CDR2 is SYDVKM.

This clonotype was observed at least ten times. The chain has TRBV6-2 or TRBV6-3 and TRBJ1-5; 7 bases map to TRBD1. Germline V gene sequence: CDR1 MNHEY, CDR2 SVGEGT. The CDR3 is 15 residues long. V shed 6 bases, J shed 3 bases, and the junction held 8 bases outside the gene matches. For the CDR3, the DNA is TGTGCCAGCAGACAACCAGGGGGACTCAATCAGCCCCAGCATTTT. This sequence encodes CASRQPGGLNQPQHF.

This clonotype was counted many times. The chain combines TRBV12-3 or TRBV12-4 with TRBJ2-5; D is possibly TRBD1 (5 bases). The CDR3 extends over 12 amino acids. Trimming shortened V by 8 bases and J by 4 bases, and 11 bases separated the two germline ends. The CDR3 here is CASRRARETQYF. CDR3 bases: TGTGCCAGCCGCAGGGCACGAGAGACCCAGTACTTC.

The rearrangement joins TRBV12-3 or TRBV12-4 to TRBJ1-6; no definite D call. This CDR3 is built from 12 residues. V lost 6 bases, J lost 19 bases, and 19 bases lay in between. The CDR3, as DNA: TGTGCCAGCAGCTACAGCCCCTTGTTGAGACACTTT. Protein product: CASSYSPLLRHF.

In its sample, this clonotype is medium-sized. The chain links TRBV11-2 to TRBJ1-2; 8 nucleotides line up with TRBD1. The CDR3 runs to 14 residues. Losses at the gene ends were 4 bases for V and 8 bases for J; bases not matched to a gene: 9. From germline, CDR1 is SGHAT and CDR2 FQNNGV. The CDR3 here is CASSWTGFEGGYTF. Written as DNA, the CDR3 is TGTGCCAGCAGCTGGACAGGGTTTGAGGGAGGCTACACCTTC.

Within the sample, this clonotype is medium-sized. This chain joins TRBV28 and TRBJ2-3; the D gene is possibly TRBD1 (6 bases). Germline CDR1 reads MDHEN; CDR2 reads SYDVKM. The CDR3 loop spans 14 amino acids. V was pared by 2 bases and J by 6 bases, with 12 bases between. CDR3 protein: CASSLDRPGDTQYF. CDR3 bases: TGTGCCAGCAGTTTAGACAGGCCGGGGGATACGCAGTATTTT.

Sample share makes this clonotype large. The rearrangement joins TRBV20-1 to TRBJ1-4; 10 bases line up with TRBD1. The V and J ends lost 3 bases and 8 bases, in that order; junction bases with no gene match: 9. There are 15 residues in the CDR3. Germline V gene lookup returns CDR1 DFQATT and CDR2 SNEGSKA (reference sequence). Here the CDR3 reads CSARAPGTGAEKLFF. Written as DNA, the CDR3 is TGCAGTGCTAGGGCACCCGGGACAGGGGCAGAAAAACTGTTTTTT.

By frequency in the sample, this clonotype is medium-sized. This chain connects TRBV2 to TRBJ2-1, with D unresolved. Deletions cut 7 bases from V and 5 bases from J, with 12 bases between. From germline, CDR1 is SNHLY and CDR2 FYNNEI. This CDR3 is 13 amino acids long. This CDR3 reads CASNRAANNEQFF. The CDR3 DNA sequence: TGTGCCAGCAATCGGGCAGCCAACAATGAGCAGTTCTTC.

This clonotype has at least ten counts. V gene TRBV12-5 combines with J gene TRBJ2-2; D is ambiguous. V lost 6 bases to trimming and J lost 4 bases, with 15 bases between them. Germline CDR1 reads LGHNT; CDR2 reads FRNRAP. This CDR3 has 15 amino acids. The CDR3 here is CASGAGNSPTGELFF. In DNA form, the CDR3 reads TGTGCTAGTGGAGCAGGAAACAGCCCCACCGGGGAGCTGTTTTTT.

In its sample, this clonotype is medium-sized (0.01 to 0.1%). CDR3 loop: CASSFGGWYGYTF. The CDR3 nucleotides read TGTGCCAGCAGCTTTGGCGGCTGGTATGGCTACACCTTC. This sequence joins TRBV7-2 and TRBJ1-2; D gene ambiguous. Trimming pared 3 bases from V and 5 bases from J, leaving 10 bases between. In germline, CDR1 is SGHTA, CDR2 FQGNSA. CDR3 length equals 13 residues.

The chain uses TRBV19 and TRBJ2-3; no reliable D call. This CDR3 has 11 residues. Trimming pared 5 bases from V and 2 bases from J, leaving 2 bases between. The germline gives CDR1 LNHDA, CDR2 SQIVND (reference sequence). DNA of the CDR3: TGTGCCAGTAGTGTCACAGATACGCAGTATTTT. Translated, it gives CASSVTDTQYF. The full variable domain, its missing parts supplied by reference TRBV19 and TRBJ2-3, is DGGITQSPKYLFRKEGQNVTLSCEQNLNHDAMYWYRQDPGQGLRLIYYSQIVNDFQKGDIAEGYSVSREKKESFPLTVTSAQKNPTAFYLCASSVTDTQYFGPGTRLTVL.